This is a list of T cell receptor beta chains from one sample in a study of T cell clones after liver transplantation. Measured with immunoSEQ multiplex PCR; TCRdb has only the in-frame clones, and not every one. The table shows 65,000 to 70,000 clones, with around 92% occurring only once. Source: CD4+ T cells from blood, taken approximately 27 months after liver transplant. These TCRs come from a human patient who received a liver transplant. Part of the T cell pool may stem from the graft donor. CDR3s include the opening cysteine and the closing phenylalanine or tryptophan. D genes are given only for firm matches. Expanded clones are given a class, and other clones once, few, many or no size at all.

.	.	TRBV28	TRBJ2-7	TGTGCCAGCAGTTTAGGAGGAATCAGCTCCTACGAGCAGTACTTC	CASSLGGISSYEQYF
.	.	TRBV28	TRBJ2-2	TGTGCCAGCAGTTCCCTTGGACCAGTTAACACCGGGGAGCTGTTTTTT	CASSSLGPVNTGELFF
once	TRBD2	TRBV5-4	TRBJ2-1	TGTGCCAGCAGCGGCCGACTAGCGACCTACAATGAGCAGTTCTTC	CASSGRLATYNEQFF
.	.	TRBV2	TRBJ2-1	TGTGCCAGCTCAGAGGAGAGCAACAATGAGCAGTTCTTC	CASSEESNNEQFF
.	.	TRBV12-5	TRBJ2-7	TGTGCTAGTGGTTTATACCCTGGGACCCCGGACACCTACGAGCAGTACTTC	CASGLYPGTPDTYEQYF
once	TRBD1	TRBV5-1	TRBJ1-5	TGCGCCAGCAGCTCTACAGGGGGCTTCGATCAGCCCCAGCATTTT	CASSSTGGFDQPQHF
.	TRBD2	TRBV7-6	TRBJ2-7	TGTGCCAGCGGTCGACTAGCGGGAGGGTCCGAGCAGTACTTC	CASGRLAGGSEQYF
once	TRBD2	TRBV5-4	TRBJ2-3	TGTGCCACCACTTCGGGGGGAGGGCCGGGAGATACGCAGTATTTT	CATTSGGGPGDTQYF
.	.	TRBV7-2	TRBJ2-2	TGTGCCAGCAGCCCTGGGGGTACCGGGGAGCTGTTTTTT	CASSPGGTGELFF
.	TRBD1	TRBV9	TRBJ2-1	TGTGCCAGCAGCGCAACCACAGGGGCGGGTGAGCAGTTCTTC	CASSATTGAGEQFF
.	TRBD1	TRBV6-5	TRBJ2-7	TGTGCCAGCAGGACAACCAGGGACAGCCGGCTCGAGCAGTACTTC	CASRTTRDSRLEQYF
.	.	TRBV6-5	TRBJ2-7	TGTGCCAGCAGGGCGACAGGATCGGCCTACGAGCAGTACTTC	CASRATGSAYEQYF
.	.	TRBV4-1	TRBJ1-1	TGCGCCAGCAGCCAAAGACCGACTGAAGCTTTCTTT	CASSQRPTEAFF
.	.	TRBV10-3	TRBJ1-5	TGTGCCATCAGTGAGACAAATCAGCCCCAGCATTTT	CAISETNQPQHF
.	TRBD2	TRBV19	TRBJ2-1	TGTGCCAGTAGTCTTAGCGGGAGGGCCTCGGATGAGCAGTTCTTC	CASSLSGRASDEQFF
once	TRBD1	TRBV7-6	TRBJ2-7	TGTGCCAGCAGCCTCGGACAGGGGGATTTTGGCGAGCAGTACTTC	CASSLGQGDFGEQYF
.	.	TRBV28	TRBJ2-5	TGTGCCAGCAGTTCAACCACCAGGGGCTTCGGGGAGACCCAGTACTTC	CASSSTTRGFGETQYF
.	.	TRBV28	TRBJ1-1	TGTGCCAGCAGTTTGGTGAACACTGAAGCTTTCTTT	CASSLVNTEAFF
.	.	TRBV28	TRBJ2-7	TGTGCCAGCAGTTCCGTAGGAGGACCCTACGAGCAGTACTTC	CASSSVGGPYEQYF
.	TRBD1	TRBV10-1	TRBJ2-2	TGCGCCAGCACCGAGGGGGCAGGGCGGGAGCTGTTTTTT	CASTEGAGRELFF
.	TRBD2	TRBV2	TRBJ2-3	TGTGCCAGCAGCGGAGGGACTAGCGGAGATACGCAGTATTTT	CASSGGTSGDTQYF
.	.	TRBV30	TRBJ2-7	TGTGCCTGGAGCGTAGGGACGGCAGGCTACGAGCAGTACTTC	CAWSVGTAGYEQYF
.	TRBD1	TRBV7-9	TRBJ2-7	TGTGCCAGCAGCTCTCCGGGACAGGGAAACTACGAGCAGTACTTC	CASSSPGQGNYEQYF
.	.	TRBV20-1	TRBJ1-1	TGCAGTGCTAGATCGGGTAGTGATGCTTTCTTT	CSARSGSDAFF